The subject of this entry is one TCR beta chain. Antigen specificity is unknown. This sample was included in a study of shared clonotypes between healthy human individuals. Study results and caveats: The rarefaction results pointed to incomplete sorted-subset sequencing despite large depth. Enrolling few donors narrowed the genetic and exposure-history diversity that was represented.

The DNA input per sorted-subset replicate PCR was 200 ng, corresponding to 25,000 to 30,000 T cell genomes. Clones were read by immunoSEQ multiplex PCR, and TCRdb kept only the in-frame ones, dropping some. The sample lists hundreds of thousands of clones; around 73% were seen once. V dropped 6 bases and J dropped 1 base, with 3 bases sitting between them. CDR3 length: 11 residues. The germline V gene encodes CDR1 LNHDA and CDR2 SQIVND (reference sequence). The donor population consisted of healthy HIV-negative adults with no recent acute infections or vaccinations. The chain links TRBV19 to TRBJ1-2; D gene ambiguous. The clonotype comes from a woman younger than 45 in good health. Sequencing was done on a sample of memory CD4+ T cells sorted from blood. Subset denoted: CD45RA-negative fraction. CDR3: CASRSNYGYTF. The CDR3 DNA sequence: TGTGCCAGTAGGAGTAACTATGGCTACACCTTC. Supplemented by reference TRBV19 and TRBJ1-2, the full variable domain reads DGGITQSPKYLFRKEGQNVTLSCEQNLNHDAMYWYRQDPGQGLRLIYYSQIVNDFQKGDIAEGYSVSREKKESFPLTVTSAQKNPTAFYLCASRSNYGYTFGSGTRLTVV.